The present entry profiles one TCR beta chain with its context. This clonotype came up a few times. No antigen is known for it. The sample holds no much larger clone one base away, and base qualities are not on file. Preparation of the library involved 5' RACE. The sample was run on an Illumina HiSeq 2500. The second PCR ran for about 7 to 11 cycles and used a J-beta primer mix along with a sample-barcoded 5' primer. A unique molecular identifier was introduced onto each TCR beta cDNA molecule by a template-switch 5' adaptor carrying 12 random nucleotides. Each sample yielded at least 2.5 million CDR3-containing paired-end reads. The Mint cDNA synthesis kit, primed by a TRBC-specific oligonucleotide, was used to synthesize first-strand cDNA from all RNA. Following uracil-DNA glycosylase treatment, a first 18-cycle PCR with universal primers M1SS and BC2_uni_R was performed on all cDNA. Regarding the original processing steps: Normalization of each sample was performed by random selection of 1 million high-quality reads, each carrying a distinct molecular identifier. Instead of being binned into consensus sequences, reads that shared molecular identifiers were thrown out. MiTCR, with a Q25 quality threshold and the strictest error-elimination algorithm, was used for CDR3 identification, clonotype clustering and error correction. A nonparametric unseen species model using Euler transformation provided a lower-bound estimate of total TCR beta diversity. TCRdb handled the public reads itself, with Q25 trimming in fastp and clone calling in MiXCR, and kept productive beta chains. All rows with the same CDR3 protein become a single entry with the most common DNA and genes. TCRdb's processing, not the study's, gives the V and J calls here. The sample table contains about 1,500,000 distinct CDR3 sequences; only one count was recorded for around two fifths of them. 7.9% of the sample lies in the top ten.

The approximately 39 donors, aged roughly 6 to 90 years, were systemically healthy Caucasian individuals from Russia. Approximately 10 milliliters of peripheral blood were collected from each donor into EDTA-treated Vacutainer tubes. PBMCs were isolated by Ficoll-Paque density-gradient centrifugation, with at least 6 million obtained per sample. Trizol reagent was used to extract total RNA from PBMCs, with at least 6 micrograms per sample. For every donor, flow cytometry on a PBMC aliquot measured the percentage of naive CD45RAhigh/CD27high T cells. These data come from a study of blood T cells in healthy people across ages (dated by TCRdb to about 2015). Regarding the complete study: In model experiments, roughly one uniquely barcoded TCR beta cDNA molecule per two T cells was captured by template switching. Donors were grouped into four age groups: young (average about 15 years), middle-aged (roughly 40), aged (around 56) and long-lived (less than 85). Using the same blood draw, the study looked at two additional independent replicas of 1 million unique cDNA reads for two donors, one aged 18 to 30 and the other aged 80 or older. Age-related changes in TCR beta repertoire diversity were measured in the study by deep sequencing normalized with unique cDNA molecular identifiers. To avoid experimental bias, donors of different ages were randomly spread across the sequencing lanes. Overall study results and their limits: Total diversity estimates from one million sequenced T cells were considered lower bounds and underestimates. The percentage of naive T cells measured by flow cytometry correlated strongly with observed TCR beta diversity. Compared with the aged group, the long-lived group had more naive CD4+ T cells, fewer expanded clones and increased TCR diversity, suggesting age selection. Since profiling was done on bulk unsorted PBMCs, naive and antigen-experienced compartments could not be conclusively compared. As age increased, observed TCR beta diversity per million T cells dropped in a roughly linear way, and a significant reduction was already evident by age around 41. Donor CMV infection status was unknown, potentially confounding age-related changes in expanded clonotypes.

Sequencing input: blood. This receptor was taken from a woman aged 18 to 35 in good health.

The CDR3 corresponds to CSAMGGNGNTIYF. The DNA reads as follows: TGCAGTGCCATGGGGGGGAACGGAAACACCATATATTTT. The rearranged chain carries TRBV20-1 and TRBJ1-3, and TRBD1 may be the D gene, going by 5 matching bases. The V and J ends are trimmed by 6 bases and 4 bases, leaving 13 bases between them. The CDR3 numbers 13 residues from cysteine through phenylalanine. Only CDR3 DNA is held: 39 bases, read in frame from base 1. In the germline V gene (reference sequence), CDR1 corresponds to DFQATT and CDR2 to SNEGSKA.